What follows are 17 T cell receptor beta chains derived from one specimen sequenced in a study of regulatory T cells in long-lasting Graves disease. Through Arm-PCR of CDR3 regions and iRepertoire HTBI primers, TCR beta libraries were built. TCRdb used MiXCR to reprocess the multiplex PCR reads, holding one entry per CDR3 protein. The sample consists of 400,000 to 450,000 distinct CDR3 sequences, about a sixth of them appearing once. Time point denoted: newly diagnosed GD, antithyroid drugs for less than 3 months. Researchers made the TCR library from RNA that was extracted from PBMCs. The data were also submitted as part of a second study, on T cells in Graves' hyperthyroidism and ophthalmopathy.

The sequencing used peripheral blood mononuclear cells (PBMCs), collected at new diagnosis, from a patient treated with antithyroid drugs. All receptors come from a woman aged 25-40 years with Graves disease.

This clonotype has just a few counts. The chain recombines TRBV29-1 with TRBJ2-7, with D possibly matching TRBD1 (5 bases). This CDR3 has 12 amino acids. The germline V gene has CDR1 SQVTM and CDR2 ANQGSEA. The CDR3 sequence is CSVRDSANEQYF. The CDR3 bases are TGCAGTGTCCGTGACAGCGCAAACGAGCAGTACTTC.

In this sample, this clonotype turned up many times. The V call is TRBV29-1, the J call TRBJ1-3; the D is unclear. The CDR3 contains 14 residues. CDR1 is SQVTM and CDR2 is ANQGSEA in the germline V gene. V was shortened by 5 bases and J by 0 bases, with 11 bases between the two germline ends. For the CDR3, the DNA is TGCAGCGTTCGTCTGCCAGACTCTGGAAACACCATATATTTT. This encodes CSVRLPDSGNTIYF.

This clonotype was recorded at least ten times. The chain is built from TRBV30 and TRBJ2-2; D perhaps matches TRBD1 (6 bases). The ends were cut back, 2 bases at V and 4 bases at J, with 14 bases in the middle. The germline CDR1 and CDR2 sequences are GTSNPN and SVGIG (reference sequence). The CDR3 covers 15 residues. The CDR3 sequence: CAWSRMTRGTGELFF. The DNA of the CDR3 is TGTGCCTGGAGTAGAATGACCAGGGGCACCGGGGAGCTGTTTTTT. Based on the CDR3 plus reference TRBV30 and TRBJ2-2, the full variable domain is SQTIHQWPATLVQPVGSPLSLECTVEGTSNPNLYWYRQAAGRGLQLLFYSVGIGQISSEVPQNLSASRPQDRQFILSSKKLLLSDSGFYLCAWSRMTRGTGELFFGEGSRLTVL.

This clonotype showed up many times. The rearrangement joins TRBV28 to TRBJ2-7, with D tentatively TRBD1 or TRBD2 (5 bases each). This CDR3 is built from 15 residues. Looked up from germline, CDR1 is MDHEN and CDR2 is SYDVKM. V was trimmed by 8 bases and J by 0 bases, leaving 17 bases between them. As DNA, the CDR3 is TGTGCCAGCGGGGCTGGGGGAGCTTCCTCCTACGAGCAGTACTTC. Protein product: CASGAGGASSYEQYF.

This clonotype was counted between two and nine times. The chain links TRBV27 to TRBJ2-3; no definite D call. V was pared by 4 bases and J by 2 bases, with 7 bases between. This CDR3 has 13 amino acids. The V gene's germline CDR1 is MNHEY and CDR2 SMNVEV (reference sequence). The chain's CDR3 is CASSSWDTDTQYF. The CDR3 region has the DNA TGTGCCAGCAGTTCTTGGGACACAGATACGCAGTATTTT.

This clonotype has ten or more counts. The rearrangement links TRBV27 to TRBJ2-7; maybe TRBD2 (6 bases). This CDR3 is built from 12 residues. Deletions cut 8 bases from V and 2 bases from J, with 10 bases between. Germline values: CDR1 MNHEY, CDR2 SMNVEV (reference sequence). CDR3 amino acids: CASRGTPYEQYF. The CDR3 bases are TGTGCCAGCCGCGGGACCCCCTACGAGCAGTACTTC.

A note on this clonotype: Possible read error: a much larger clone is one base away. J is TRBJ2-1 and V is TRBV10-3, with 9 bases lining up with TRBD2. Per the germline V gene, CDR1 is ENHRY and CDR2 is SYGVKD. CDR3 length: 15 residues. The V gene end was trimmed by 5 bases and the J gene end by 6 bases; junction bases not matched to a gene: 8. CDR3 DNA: TGTGCCATCAGTTTCTCCGGGACTAGCTTCAATGAGCAGTTCTTC. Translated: CAISFSGTSFNEQFF.

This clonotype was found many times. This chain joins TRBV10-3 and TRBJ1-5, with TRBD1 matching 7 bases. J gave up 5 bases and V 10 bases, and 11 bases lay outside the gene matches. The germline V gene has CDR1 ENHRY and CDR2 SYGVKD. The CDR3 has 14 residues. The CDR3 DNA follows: TGTGCCAGCGTACAGGGGAGGACGCATCAGCCCCAGCATTTT. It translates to CASVQGRTHQPQHF.

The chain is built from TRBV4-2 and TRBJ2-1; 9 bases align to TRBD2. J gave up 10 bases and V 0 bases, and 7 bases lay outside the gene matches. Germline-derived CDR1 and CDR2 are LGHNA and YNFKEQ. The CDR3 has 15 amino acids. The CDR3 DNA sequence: TGTGCCAGCAGCCAAGATGGCGGGGGGGGGAAAGAGCAGTTCTTC. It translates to CASSQDGGGGKEQFF.

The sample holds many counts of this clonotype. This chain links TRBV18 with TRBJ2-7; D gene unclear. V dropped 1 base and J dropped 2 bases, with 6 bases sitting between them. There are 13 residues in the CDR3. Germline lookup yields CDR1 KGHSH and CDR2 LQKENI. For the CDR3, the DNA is TGTGCCAGCTCACCACGGTCCCCCTACGAGCAGTACTTC. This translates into CASSPRSPYEQYF.

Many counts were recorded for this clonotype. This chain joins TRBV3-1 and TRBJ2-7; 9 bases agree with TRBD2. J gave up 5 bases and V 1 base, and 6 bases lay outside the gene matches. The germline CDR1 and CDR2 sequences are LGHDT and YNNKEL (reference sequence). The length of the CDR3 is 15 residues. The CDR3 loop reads CASSQVGGRAHEQYF. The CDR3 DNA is TGTGCCAGCAGCCAAGTAGGCGGGAGGGCCCACGAGCAGTACTTC.

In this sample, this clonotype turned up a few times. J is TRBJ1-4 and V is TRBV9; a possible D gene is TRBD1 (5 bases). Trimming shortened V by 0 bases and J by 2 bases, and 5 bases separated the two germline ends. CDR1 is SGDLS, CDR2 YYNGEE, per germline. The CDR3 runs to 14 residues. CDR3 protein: CASSVGGTNEKLFF. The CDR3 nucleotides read TGTGCCAGCAGCGTAGGGGGCACTAATGAAAAACTGTTTTTT.

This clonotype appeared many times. Here the CDR3 DNA reads TGTGCCAGCAGCCGAGGGACCCTTGGCTACACCTTC. It encodes CASSRGTLGYTF. The chain recombines TRBV12-3 or TRBV12-4 with TRBJ1-2; perhaps TRBD1 as D (5 bases). Trimming pared 6 bases from V and 7 bases from J, leaving 12 bases between. This CDR3 is 12 amino acids long.

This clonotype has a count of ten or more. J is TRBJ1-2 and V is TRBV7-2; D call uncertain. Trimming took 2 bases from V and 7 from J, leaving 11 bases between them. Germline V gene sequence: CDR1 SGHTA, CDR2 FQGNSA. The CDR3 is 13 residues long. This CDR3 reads CASSLLQAGGYTF. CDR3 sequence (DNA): TGTGCCAGCAGCTTACTTCAGGCTGGTGGCTACACCTTC.

DNA for the CDR3: TGCGCCAGCAGTGGTAGGGGAGGGGCGAGGAACACTGAAGCTTTCTTT. Amino acid sequence: CASSGRGGARNTEAFF. The chain couples TRBV10-2 to TRBJ1-1; a possible D gene is TRBD1 (5 bases). The CDR3 extends over 16 amino acids. CDR1 and CDR2 from the germline V gene are WSHSY and SAAADI. Trimming stripped 4 bases from V and 1 base from J, with 16 bases between.

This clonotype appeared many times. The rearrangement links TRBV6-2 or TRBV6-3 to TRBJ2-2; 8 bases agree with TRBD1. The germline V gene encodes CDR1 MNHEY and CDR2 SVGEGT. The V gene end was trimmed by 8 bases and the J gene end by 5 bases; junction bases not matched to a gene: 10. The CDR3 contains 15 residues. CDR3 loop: CASLLRDRLTGELFF. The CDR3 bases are TGTGCCAGCCTGTTGAGGGACAGGCTAACCGGGGAGCTGTTTTTT.

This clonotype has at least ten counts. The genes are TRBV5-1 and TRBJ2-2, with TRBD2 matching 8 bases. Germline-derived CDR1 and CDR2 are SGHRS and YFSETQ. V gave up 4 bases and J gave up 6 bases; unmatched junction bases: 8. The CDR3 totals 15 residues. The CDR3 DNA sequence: TGCGCCAGCAGCCTAAGCGGGAGTAACGCCGGGGAGCTGTTTTTT. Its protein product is CASSLSGSNAGELFF.